This entry features one T cell receptor beta chain sequence. These data come from a study of blood T cell repertoires in COVID-19. At the level of the study: Acute and convalescent COVID-19 specimens originated in the United States, Italy and Spain. In each case, the material was cDNA or gDNA derived from T cells, B-cell-depleted T cells, or PBMCs.

The CDR3 is 11 residues long. Between the trimmed V and J ends, which lost 7 bases and 6 bases, there was a span of 10 bases. Germline V gives CDR1 SQVTM, CDR2 ANQGSEA. In the original processing: By means of reference gene primer amplification, nucleated cell counts were estimated. The protocol was immunoSEQ multiplex PCR, while the TCRdb copy is restricted to in-frame clones and leaves out a portion. That table supplies the V and J calls and clone size; D and trimming were determined from the DNA. The table lists about 50,000 clones, 75% to 85% of them singletons, with 15% to 20% in the top ten. The chain carries TRBV29-1 and TRBJ2-1; TRBD1 might be the D (6 bases). The material sequenced was peripheral blood. The TCR originated in a man aged 35-49 years with acute or convalescent COVID-19. CDR3: CSATGFNEQFF. CDR3 DNA: TGCAGCGCAACAGGGTTCAATGAGCAGTTCTTC.